Presented here are 3 T cell receptor beta chains from one specimen sequenced in a study of radiation and T cells in renal cell carcinoma. Produced via immunoSEQ multiplex PCR; TCRdb's table is partial and in-frame only. The table has under 200,000 clones, approximately 90% seen once; the top ten hold about 10%. Time point in this sample: blood 4 weeks post-SBRT, at nephrectomy. Specified treatment: 15 Gy SBRT to primary tumor, nephrectomy 4 weeks later. The specimen comprised blood, sampled from a patient whose treatment included radiotherapy and nephrectomy. The receptor set was obtained from a woman aged 50 to 65 with renal cell carcinoma.

The chain combines TRBV6-1 with TRBJ1-2; 10 bases are shared with TRBD1. The CDR3 is 15 amino acids. Germline loops: CDR1 MNHNS, CDR2 SASEGT. Losses at the gene ends were 6 bases for V and 4 bases for J; bases not matched to a gene: 8. CDR3 sequence reads: CASRAGTGVFYGYTF. The CDR3 coding sequence is TGTGCCAGCAGGGCCGGGACAGGGGTTTTCTATGGCTACACCTTC.

This chain connects TRBV10-3 to TRBJ1-5; possible D gene TRBD1, 5 bases. The germline CDR1 and CDR2 sequences are ENHRY and SYGVKD. This CDR3 contains 13 residues. Trimming removed 6 bases from V and 5 bases from J, with 11 bases in between. The CDR3 coding sequence is TGTGCCATCAGCAGGGATGAGTATCAGCCCCAGCATTTT. As protein: CAISRDEYQPQHF.

The chain is built from TRBV5-1 and TRBJ1-6; D call uncertain. The CDR3 runs 14 residues. V was clipped by 0 bases and J by 7 bases, with 8 bases between them. Per germline, CDR1 SGHRS and CDR2 YFSETQ. CDR3 region: CASSLEATNSPLHF. The CDR3, as DNA: TGCGCCAGCAGCTTGGAGGCTACCAATTCACCCCTCCACTTT.